This entry lists 22 T cell receptor beta chains sequenced from one sample in a study of control samples from healthy donors and cancer patients. The data were produced by immunoSEQ multiplex PCR, yet TCRdb's version contains in-frame clones alone and is incomplete. Of 60,000 to 75,000 clones in the sample, more than 75% were seen once. Material for sequencing was PBMCs. The origin of the receptors is a woman in her fifties or sixties with head and neck cancer.

This chain connects TRBV15 to TRBJ1-4; D is unresolved. CDR1 is LNHNV, CDR2 YYDKDF, per germline (reference sequence). The CDR3 sequence is 12 residues long. V lost 6 bases, J lost 7 bases, and 9 bases lay in between. This chain's CDR3 is CATSNPIEKLFF. In DNA, the CDR3 is TGTGCCACCAGTAACCCAATTGAAAAACTGTTTTTT. Complete variable domain (other parts from reference TRBV15 and TRBJ1-4): DAMVIQNPRYQVTQFGKPVTLSCSQTLNHNVMYWYQQKSSQAPKLLFHYYDKDFNNEADTPDNFQSRRPNTSFCFLDIRSPGLGDTAMYLCATSNPIEKLFFGSGTQLSVL.

V gene TRBV5-4 combines with J gene TRBJ2-5, with 11 bases fitting TRBD2. Germline V gives CDR1 SGHNT, CDR2 YYREEE (reference sequence). The ends lost 0 bases at V and 2 bases at J; junction bases unmatched: 3. The CDR3 is 16 residues long. CDR3 region: CASSLGTSGLQETQYF. The CDR3 coding sequence is TGTGCCAGCAGCTTGGGGACTAGCGGGTTACAAGAGACCCAGTACTTC. The full variable domain, in which reference TRBV5-4 and TRBJ2-5 provide the parts outside the CDR3, is ETGVTQSPTHLIKTRGQQVTLRCSSQSGHNTVSWYQQALGQGPQFIFQYYREEENGRGNFPPRFSGLQFPNYSSELNVNALELDDSALYLCASSLGTSGLQETQYFGPGTRLLVL.

This clone was counted once. In nucleotides, the CDR3 is TGTGCCAGCAACCCAACAGGGTTTTATCAGCCCCAGCATTTT. It translates to CASNPTGFYQPQHF. The chain carries TRBV28 and TRBJ1-5; D possibly corresponds to TRBD1 (6 bases). Germline V gene lookup returns CDR1 MDHEN and CDR2 SYDVKM. Trimming stripped 7 bases from V and 5 bases from J, with 15 bases between. The CDR3 consists of 14 residues.

This clone was seen a few times. The V gene is TRBV29-1, the J gene TRBJ2-7, with D possibly being TRBD1 (5 bases). Trimming removed 5 bases at V and 3 bases at J, with 11 bases between. CDR1 is SQVTM and CDR2 is ANQGSEA in the germline V gene. The length of the CDR3 is 12 residues. CDR3: CSVRDSNYEQYF. CDR3 bases: TGCAGCGTTCGTGACAGCAACTACGAGCAGTACTTC.

Here the CDR3 reads CSASPPGPHSPLHF. The CDR3 DNA sequence: TGCAGTGCTAGTCCCCCGGGGCCGCATTCACCCCTCCACTTT. This rearrangement joins TRBV20-1 to TRBJ1-6; D might be TRBD1 (5 bases). Germline V lookup: CDR1 DFQATT, CDR2 SNEGSKA (reference sequence). The CDR3 runs 14 residues. The ends were cut back, 3 bases at V and 8 bases at J, with 14 bases in the middle.

Remarks on this clone: Other nucleotide sequences in the sample specify the same CDR3. The V call is TRBV5-5, the J call TRBJ2-7; 8 nucleotides line up with TRBD1. The CDR3 totals 14 residues. V was clipped by 1 base and J by 2 bases; unmatched bases: 2. Germline V gives CDR1 SGHKS, CDR2 YYEKEE (reference sequence). In nucleotides, the CDR3 is TGTGCCAGCAGCTTGAGGACAGGGACCTACGAGCAGTACTTC. Translated, it gives CASSLRTGTYEQYF.

V is TRBV28 and J is TRBJ2-7, with a tentative D call TRBD2 (5 bases). CDR3 length: 13 amino acids. The germline gives CDR1 MDHEN, CDR2 SYDVKM. The germline V and J ends were trimmed by 5 bases and 9 bases, with 17 bases remaining between them. This CDR3 reads CASSQPAPEVQYF. The CDR3, as DNA: TGTGCCAGCAGTCAACCGGCCCCGGAGGTGCAGTACTTC. The whole variable domain, remainder taken from reference TRBV28 and TRBJ2-7, is DVKVTQSSRYLVKRTGEKVFLECVQDMDHENMFWYRQDPGLGLRLIYFSYDVKMKEKGDIPEGYSVSREKKERFSLILESASTNQTSMYLCASSQPAPEVQYFGPGTRLTVT.

The gene calls are TRBV29-1 and TRBJ2-1, with a weak D call TRBD2 (6 bases). V was shortened by 3 bases and J by 0 bases, with 12 bases between the two germline ends. Germline lookup yields CDR1 SQVTM and CDR2 ANQGSEA. CDR3 length: 15 amino acids. The DNA of the CDR3 is TGCAGCGTTGATGTGGGGGGAAGCTCCTACAATGAGCAGTTCTTC. It codes for CSVDVGGSSYNEQFF.

This clone was counted a few times. V usage is TRBV11-3 and J usage is TRBJ2-5; D possibly uses TRBD1 or TRBD2 (7 bases each). CDR1 SGHNT and CDR2 YENEEA come from the germline V gene. CDR3 length: 14 residues. Between the trimmed V and J ends, which lost 5 bases and 0 bases, there was a span of 10 bases. The CDR3 is CASSQGGYQETQYF. The CDR3 nucleotides are TGTGCCAGCAGCCAGGGGGGGTACCAAGAGACCCAGTACTTC.

The V call is TRBV6-6, the J call TRBJ1-5; the D is unclear. Germline V lookup: CDR1 MNHNY, CDR2 SVGAGI (reference sequence). The CDR3 totals 16 residues. V lost 6 bases and J 0 bases, leaving 15 bases between the germline ends. CDR3 in amino acids: CASRPYLTDSNQPQHF. The CDR3 bases are TGTGCCAGCAGACCCTATCTCACAGATAGCAATCAGCCCCAGCATTTT.

The rearrangement links TRBV6-5 to TRBJ1-1; D unresolved. The CDR3 covers 14 residues. CDR1 is MNHEY, CDR2 SVGAGI, per germline. The ends were cut back, 0 bases at V and 1 base at J, with 6 bases in the middle. CDR3 region: CASSYSRTNTEAFF. DNA of the CDR3: TGTGCCAGCAGTTACTCTAGGACGAACACTGAAGCTTTCTTT.

The chain is built from TRBV28 and TRBJ1-2; D is ambiguous. This CDR3 spans 14 amino acids. Deletions cut 2 bases from V and 3 bases from J, with 10 bases between. Germline CDR1 MDHEN, CDR2 SYDVKM. CDR3 sequence: CASSLGGPYYGYTF. CDR3 DNA sequence: TGTGCCAGCAGTTTAGGAGGGCCGTACTATGGCTACACCTTC.

This chain joins TRBV6-5 and TRBJ1-5; D gene uncertain. The CDR3 runs to 14 residues. With 6 bases removed from V and 2 bases from J, the gap between germline ends came to 11 bases. The germline CDR1 and CDR2 sequences are MNHEY and SVGAGI. The DNA for the CDR3 is TGTGCCAGCAGCGGATCAGGTGGCAATCAGCCCCAGCATTTT. Translating it yields CASSGSGGNQPQHF.

V is TRBV5-4 and J is TRBJ2-2; D is perhaps TRBD2 (6 bases). The V gene's germline CDR1 is SGHNT and CDR2 YYREEE (reference sequence). V lost 1 base and J 4 bases, leaving 11 bases between the germline ends. There are 15 residues in the CDR3. CDR3 region: CASSLKAGTTGELFF. CDR3 sequence (DNA): TGTGCCAGCAGCTTGAAGGCGGGGACCACCGGGGAGCTGTTTTTT.

The gene calls are TRBV19 and TRBJ1-4; no clear D. V was pared by 11 bases and J by 8 bases, with 15 bases between. Germline V gene lookup returns CDR1 LNHDA and CDR2 SQIVND (reference sequence). CDR3 length: 12 residues. CDR3 nucleotides: TGTGCCTCAGGATGGGCGGGAGAAAAACTGTTTTTT. It codes for CASGWAGEKLFF.

V and J are TRBV10-3 and TRBJ2-3, with a possible D match to TRBD2 (6 bases). The CDR3 is 15 residues long. Germline-derived CDR1 and CDR2 are ENHRY and SYGVKD. Trimming removed 4 bases at V and 4 bases at J, with 15 bases between. CDR3 nucleotides: TGTGCCATCAGTGGGGGACTGAGCTACGCAGATACGCAGTATTTT. This translates into CAISGGLSYADTQYF.

This sequence joins TRBV7-9 and TRBJ2-5; unclear D gene. V lost 5 bases, J lost 5 bases, and 9 bases lay in between. The CDR3 loop spans 12 amino acids. The germline CDR1 and CDR2 sequences are SEHNR and FQNEAQ (reference sequence). The DNA of the CDR3 is TGTGCCAGCAGCAAAAACGCGGAGACCCAGTACTTC. Amino acids: CASSKNAETQYF.

The chain carries TRBV19 and TRBJ2-1, with no clear D. The V end lost 8 bases, the J end lost 3 bases, and 17 bases lay between the germline ends. Germline CDR1 is LNHDA and CDR2 is SQIVND (reference sequence). This CDR3 is built from 15 residues. CDR3 sequence (DNA): TGTGCCAGTGGATGGGTCAGACCGAACTACAATGAGCAGTTCTTC. Amino acid sequence: CASGWVRPNYNEQFF.

The chain joins TRBV28 to TRBJ2-7; TRBD1 matches 11 bases. CDR1 is MDHEN, CDR2 SYDVKM, per germline. The CDR3 runs to 16 residues. Unmatched junction bases numbered 12, after V lost 7 bases and J lost 4 bases. The CDR3 DNA reads as TGTGCCAGCACTCTGGGACAGGGGGGCGCGGTTTACGAGCAGTACTTC. As protein: CASTLGQGGAVYEQYF.

The V and J genes are TRBV18 and TRBJ2-3; 7 bases line up with TRBD1. V shed 6 bases and J 3 bases; nucleotides not matched to a gene: 6. The CDR3 contains 14 residues. Germline-derived CDR1 and CDR2 are KGHSH and LQKENI. The CDR3 DNA sequence: TGTGCCAGCTCCCAGGGGACAGTGACAGATACGCAGTATTTT. Translating it yields CASSQGTVTDTQYF.

The chain uses TRBV6-5 and TRBJ1-2; D is possibly TRBD1 (5 bases). V gave up 6 bases and J gave up 7 bases, with 15 bases separating them. There are 13 residues in the CDR3. The germline V gene has CDR1 MNHEY and CDR2 SVGAGI. CDR3 in amino acids: CASSPGGQGGYTF. As DNA, the CDR3 is TGTGCCAGCAGCCCCGGCGGCCAGGGTGGCTACACCTTC.

The chain has TRBV7-2 and TRBJ1-1; tentative D call: TRBD1 (6 bases). The CDR3 covers 13 residues. The V and J ends lost 3 bases and 6 bases respectively, with 11 bases between them. Germline assignment: CDR1 SGHTA and CDR2 FQGNSA. CDR3: CASSFLEGAEAFF. The CDR3 coding sequence is TGTGCCAGCAGCTTTCTCGAGGGGGCTGAAGCTTTCTTT.